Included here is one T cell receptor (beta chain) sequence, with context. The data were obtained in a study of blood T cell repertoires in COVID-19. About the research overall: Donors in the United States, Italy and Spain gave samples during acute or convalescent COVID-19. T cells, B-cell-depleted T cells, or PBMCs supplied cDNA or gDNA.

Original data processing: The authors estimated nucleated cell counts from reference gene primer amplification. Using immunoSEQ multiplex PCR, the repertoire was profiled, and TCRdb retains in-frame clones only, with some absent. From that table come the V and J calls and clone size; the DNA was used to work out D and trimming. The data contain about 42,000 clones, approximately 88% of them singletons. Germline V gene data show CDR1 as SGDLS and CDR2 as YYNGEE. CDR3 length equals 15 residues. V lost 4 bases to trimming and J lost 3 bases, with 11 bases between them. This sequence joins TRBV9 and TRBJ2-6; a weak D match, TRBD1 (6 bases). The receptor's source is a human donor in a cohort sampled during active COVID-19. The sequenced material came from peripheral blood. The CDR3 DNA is TGTGCCAGCAGCCACGGACAGAGTGGGGCCAACGTCCTGACTTTC. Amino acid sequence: CASSHGQSGANVLTF.